This T cell receptor beta chain is from a study of cytomegalovirus exposure and HLA in healthy donors. Worth noting for this clone: Its cognate antigen is unknown. The junction shows a germline mismatch at one end, possibly a read error.

Whole-study findings and limits: Earlier analysis yielded a pattern in which most TCR beta V segments were productive about 87% or about 30% of the time. DRB1 had the most TCR associations and HLA-C the fewest, a later analysis found, with rates varying by HLA locus. A later analysis found most CMV-associated TCR beta chains apparently HLA-restricted.

13 Jbeta primers and 60 Vbeta primers were used for the PCR. Assay used: immunoSEQ multiplex PCR; TCRdb lists only in-frame clones, some missing. The data contain over 150,000 clones, 80% of them seen just once; the ten biggest clones take up about a tenth. This receptor was identified in a man aged 18-30 years in good health and CMV-seropositive. Sequences were obtained from PBMCs.

CDR3 loop: CSSSNWDSYGYTF. CDR3 nucleotides: TGTTCCAGCAGCAACTGGGACAGCTATGGCTACACCTTC. The J gene is TRBJ1-2, the V gene TRBV7-9; 7 bases match TRBD1. This CDR3 is 13 amino acids long. Germline CDR1 and CDR2: SEHNR and FQNEAQ (reference sequence).